The entry below describes one T cell receptor (beta chain). At the DNA level, this CDR3 is encoded by other sequences in the same sample as well. Division of CD4+ cells produced a CD45RA+ naive subset and a CD45RA-negative memory subset. Sorted-subset replicate PCR reactions were performed with around 200 ng DNA, corresponding to 25,000 to 35,000 T cell genomes. Sequencing was performed with immunoSEQ multiplex PCR; in TCRdb, only in-frame clones are kept and a portion is missing. This table holds 1 million to 1.2 million clones, 60% to 80% found once. The data are from a study of shared clonotypes between healthy human individuals. The CDR3 extends over 14 amino acids. Between the trimmed V and J ends, which lost 2 bases and 4 bases, there was a span of 13 bases. The germline CDR1 and CDR2 sequences are SGDLS and YYNGEE.

This sequence originates from a man aged 18 to 29 in good health. Some clones in this sample may be carry-over from other donors' samples. What was sequenced was memory CD4+ T cells from PBMCs. Noted subset: CD45RA-negative fraction. J is TRBJ2-7 and V is TRBV9; maybe TRBD1 (7 bases). The CDR3 region has the DNA TGTGCCAGCAGCGTTGGAGGGACAGTTTACGAGCAGTACTTC. Protein: CASSVGGTVYEQYF.